The present T cell receptor beta chain was sequenced within a study of blood T cells in healthy people across ages. The CDR3 covers 13 residues. In germline, CDR1 is SGHTA, CDR2 FQGTGA. V was pared by 2 bases and J by 5 bases, with 8 bases between. Only a few counts were recorded for this clonotype. The second PCR ran roughly 7 to 12 cycles with a sample-barcoded 5' primer and J-beta primers. TCRdb processed the 5' RACE reads anew with MiXCR; each CDR3 protein has one entry. In the table there are fewer than 1,200,000 distinct CDR3 sequences, roughly a quarter of which are singletons. These data were also reused for a study on T cells of mothers and their children. In that study: Several million TCR beta reads per child versus over 10 million per mother.

The source of this sequence is a girl aged 2-9 years in good health. This chain links TRBV7-3 with TRBJ2-3; D not certain. The sequenced material came from blood. CDR3 sequence: CASSLFARDTQYF. CDR3 in DNA: TGTGCCAGCAGCTTATTTGCCAGAGATACGCAGTATTTT. The full variable domain, rest sourced from reference TRBV7-3 and TRBJ2-3, is GAGVSQTPSNKVTEKGKYVELRCDPISGHTALYWYRQSLGQGPEFLIYFQGTGAADDSGLPNDRFFAVRPEGSVSTLKIQRTERGDSAVYLCASSLFARDTQYFGPGTRLTVL.